This T cell receptor (beta chain) derives from a study of T cells in Graves' hyperthyroidism and ophthalmopathy. Whole-study findings and limits: Researchers report that a 13 V-J model separated ophthalmopathy from stable hyperthyroidism.

A patient was excluded if there was uncontrolled infection, other autoimmune disease, pregnancy or lactation. In making diagnoses, clinical symptoms, serum thyroxine and TRAb, thyroid ultrasound and orbital computed tomography were all used. Amplification targeted TCR beta CDR3 regions from RNA transcripts. Researchers ran a first-round RT-PCR on the TCR CDR3 using the HTBI primer set. TCRdb reanalysed the multiplex PCR reads using MiXCR and keeps one entry per CDR3 protein. The sample has roughly 500,000 distinct CDR3 sequences, 35% to 55% seen once. Germline trimming cut 4 bases from V and 4 bases from J; bases unmatched to any gene: 7. The CDR3 is made up of 16 amino acids. In germline, CDR1 is SGHRS, CDR2 YFSETQ. Ten or more counts support this clonotype. The antigen remains undetermined.

Sequencing was carried out using peripheral blood or thyroid tissue (not recorded which). The receptor comes from an adult woman with Graves' disease, either hyperthyroidism or ophthalmopathy (not recorded which). This chain links TRBV5-1 with TRBJ2-5, with 13 nucleotides matching TRBD2. CDR3 DNA sequence: TGCGCCAGCAGCCTACTACTAGCGGGAGGGAGAGAGACCCAGTACTTC. Residues: CASSLLLAGGRETQYF.